This entry features one TCR beta chain sequence. Its antigen is as yet unknown. These data belong to a study of cytomegalovirus exposure and HLA in healthy donors. Study outcomes and limitations: Most TCR sequences were seen very rarely across donors, but some public TCRs occurred in many. According to a subsequent analysis, TCR clusters identified in the first cohort showed a tendency to co-occur across the approximately 120 validation repertoires. According to reports, the classifier identified cytomegalovirus status with high specificity and sensitivity. The authors confirmed in vitro that a few CMV-associated chains were specific for CMV antigens.

Germline V gene lookup returns CDR1 SGDLS and CDR2 YYNGEE. Trimming pared 4 bases from V and 9 bases from J, leaving 11 bases between. This CDR3 comprises 12 residues. Sequencing used immunoSEQ multiplex PCR; TCRdb keeps in-frame clones, though not all of them. The table has a few hundred thousand clones, roughly 89% seen once; the top ten hold roughly 0.8%. J is TRBJ2-1 and V is TRBV9; no clear D. The source material was PBMCs. The sequence derives from a woman between 18 and 29 years old in good health and CMV-seronegative. The CDR3 here is CASSPSVSEQFF. CDR3 DNA: TGTGCCAGCAGCCCATCGGTATCTGAGCAGTTCTTC.